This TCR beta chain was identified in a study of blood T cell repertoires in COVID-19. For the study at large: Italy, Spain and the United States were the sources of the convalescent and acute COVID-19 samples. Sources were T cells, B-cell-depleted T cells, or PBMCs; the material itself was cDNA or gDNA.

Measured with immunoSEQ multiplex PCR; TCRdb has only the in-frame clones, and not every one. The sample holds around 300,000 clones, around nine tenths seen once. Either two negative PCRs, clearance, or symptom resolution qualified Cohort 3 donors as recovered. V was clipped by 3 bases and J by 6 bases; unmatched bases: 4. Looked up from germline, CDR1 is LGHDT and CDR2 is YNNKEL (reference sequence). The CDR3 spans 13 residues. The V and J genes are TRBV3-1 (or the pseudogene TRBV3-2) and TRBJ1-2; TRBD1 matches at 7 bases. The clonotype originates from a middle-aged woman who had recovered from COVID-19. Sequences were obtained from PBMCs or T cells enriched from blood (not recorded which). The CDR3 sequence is CASSQGQGDGYTF. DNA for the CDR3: TGTGCCAGCAGCCAGGGCCAGGGGGATGGCTACACCTTC.